Each of the 30 T cell receptor beta chains below was sequenced from the same sample in a study of blood T cell repertoires in COVID-19. Here immunoSEQ multiplex PCR was the method, and the copy in TCRdb shows in-frame clones only, minus some. Here the sample spans 220,000 or so clones, around 83% being singletons. The specimen was peripheral blood. These receptors were taken from a woman between 50 and 59 years old with COVID-19, enrolled during active disease.

This chain connects TRBV7-8 to TRBJ2-5, with 8 bases aligning to TRBD1. Germline CDR1 reads SGHVS; CDR2 reads FQNEAQ. The CDR3 runs to 15 residues. The junction had 6 bases not matched to a gene; V was cut back by 4 bases and J by 2 bases. CDR3 sequence: CASSSGQDWQETQYF. The CDR3 DNA reads TGTGCCAGCAGCTCGGGACAGGATTGGCAAGAGACCCAGTACTTC. The full variable domain, its missing parts supplied by reference TRBV7-8 and TRBJ2-5, is GAGVSQSPRYKVAKRGQDVALRCDPISGHVSLFWYQQALGQGPEFLTYFQNEAQLDKSGLPSDRFFAERPEGSVSTLKIQRTQQEDSAVYLCASSSGQDWQETQYFGPGTRLLVL.

The chain's CDR3 is CASSQGPNTGELFF. The CDR3 DNA follows: TGCGCCAGCAGCCAAGGGCCAAACACCGGGGAGCTGTTTTTT. V usage is TRBV4-1 and J usage is TRBJ2-2; D is unresolved. CDR1 is MGHRA and CDR2 is YSYEKL in the germline V gene. Trimming left V 1 base short and J 2 bases short, with 5 bases between. The CDR3 is made up of 14 amino acids.

This clone was seen only a few times. This chain uses TRBV11-2 with TRBJ1-1; a weak D match, TRBD1 (5 bases). The CDR3 is made up of 14 amino acids. V shed 5 bases and J shed 0 bases, with 10 bases lying between them. Germline V gene lookup returns CDR1 SGHAT and CDR2 FQNNGV. This CDR3 is CASSTSTVNTEAFF. In DNA, the CDR3 is TGTGCCAGCAGCACGTCGACAGTGAACACTGAAGCTTTCTTT.

The gene calls are TRBV19 and TRBJ2-3; D is possibly TRBD2 (5 bases). The CDR3 length is 11 residues. Germline lookup yields CDR1 LNHDA and CDR2 SQIVND (reference sequence). The ends were cut back, 6 bases at V and 7 bases at J, with 8 bases in the middle. CDR3: CASRTGYTQYF. The CDR3 DNA reads TGTGCCAGTAGGACGGGATATACGCAGTATTTT.

This clone was observed a single time. The chain couples TRBV6-6 to TRBJ1-4; D is ambiguous. This CDR3 spans 13 amino acids. Deletions cut 4 bases from V and 5 bases from J, with 8 bases between. From germline, CDR1 is MNHNY and CDR2 SVGAGI (reference sequence). This CDR3 is CASSFSRNEKLFF. The CDR3 DNA is TGTGCCAGCAGTTTTTCCAGGAATGAAAAACTGTTTTTT.

V and J are TRBV5-4 and TRBJ2-3; TRBD2 agrees at 10 bases. Losses at the gene ends were 2 bases for V and 1 base for J; bases not matched to a gene: 7. Germline V lookup: CDR1 SGHNT, CDR2 YYREEE (reference sequence). CDR3 length: 17 residues. The DNA for the CDR3 is TGTGCCAGCAGCTTCCAACTAGCGGGATCAGGCACAGATACGCAGTATTTT. It is translated as CASSFQLAGSGTDTQYF.

This clone was detected once. The gene calls are TRBV5-6 and TRBJ1-6, with TRBD1 identical over 7 bases. Looked up from germline, CDR1 is SGHDT and CDR2 is YYEEEE. V lost 2 bases, J lost 10 bases, and 9 bases stayed unmatched. This CDR3 comprises 15 residues. The CDR3 DNA follows: TGTGCCAGCAGCTTATGGGGGTTGACAGGGTCACCCCTCCACTTT. Amino acids: CASSLWGLTGSPLHF.

The rearrangement joins TRBV6-1 to TRBJ2-3; TRBD1 might be the D (5 bases). The CDR3 is 15 residues long. Between the trimmed V and J ends, which lost 2 bases and 6 bases, there was a span of 15 bases. The V gene's germline CDR1 is MNHNS and CDR2 SASEGT. CDR3 nucleotides: TGTGCCAGCAGTGAACGTCGACAGACCTTGGATACGCAGTATTTT. It encodes CASSERRQTLDTQYF.

This chain connects TRBV5-4 to TRBJ2-5, with a tentative D call TRBD2 (5 bases). The CDR3 covers 15 residues. Trimming removed 0 bases from V and 3 bases from J, with 12 bases in between. CDR1 SGHNT and CDR2 YYREEE come from the germline V gene (reference sequence). The CDR3 DNA sequence: TGTGCCAGCAGCTTGGTTCCGGGGTCGGAAGAGACCCAGTACTTC. Its translation is CASSLVPGSEETQYF.

This sequence joins TRBV2 and TRBJ2-3; no clear D. Germline loops: CDR1 SNHLY, CDR2 FYNNEI. This CDR3 contains 11 residues. Trimming cost V 5 bases and J 6 bases, with 6 bases left between them. The CDR3 DNA is TGTGCCAGCAGTCCCGGGGATACGCAGTATTTT. This gives the protein CASSPGDTQYF.

This clone was found once. This chain links TRBV14 with TRBJ2-1; maybe TRBD1 (6 bases). Trimming shortened V by 4 bases and J by 4 bases, and 11 bases separated the two germline ends. CDR1 and CDR2 from the germline V gene are SGHDN and FVKESK. The CDR3 spans 14 residues. CDR3 nucleotides: TGTGCCAGCAGCCCCGGGACATTTTACAATGAGCAGTTCTTC. This encodes CASSPGTFYNEQFF.

The rearrangement links TRBV5-5 to TRBJ2-7; D may be TRBD2 (5 bases). The CDR3 runs 13 residues. Germline CDR1 SGHKS, CDR2 YYEKEE (reference sequence). The ends were cut back, 1 base at V and 6 bases at J, with 11 bases in the middle. Here the CDR3 reads CASSLYSEAEQYF. The CDR3 DNA reads as TGTGCCAGCAGCTTGTATTCGGAGGCCGAGCAGTACTTC.

The chain links TRBV13 to TRBJ2-2, with TRBD1 identical over 7 bases. This CDR3 region has 15 residues. Germline V gene lookup returns CDR1 PRHDT and CDR2 FYEKMQ (reference sequence). Losses at the gene ends were 5 bases for V and 1 base for J; bases not matched to a gene: 4. CDR3 protein: CASSKRQGNTGELFF. The CDR3 region has the DNA TGTGCCAGCAGCAAGCGACAGGGGAACACCGGGGAGCTGTTTTTT.

V and J are TRBV7-2 and TRBJ1-5; TRBD1 is a possible D gene (5 bases). CDR1 and CDR2 from the germline V gene are SGHTA and FQGNSA. Trimming removed 3 bases at V and 7 bases at J, with 10 bases between. The CDR3 has 13 amino acids. The CDR3 is CASSFTGRQPQHF. CDR3 DNA sequence: TGTGCCAGCAGCTTCACAGGTCGCCAGCCCCAGCATTTT.

This chain connects TRBV28 to TRBJ1-1; D is ambiguous. V gave up 8 bases and J gave up 0 bases, with 10 bases separating them. The CDR3 has 13 amino acids. Germline CDR1 and CDR2: MDHEN and SYDVKM. The CDR3 loop reads CASRHSMNTEAFF. CDR3 nucleotide sequence: TGTGCCAGCCGACACTCCATGAACACTGAAGCTTTCTTT. Complete variable domain (other parts from reference TRBV28 and TRBJ1-1): DVKVTQSSRYLVKRTGEKVFLECVQDMDHENMFWYRQDPGLGLRLIYFSYDVKMKEKGDIPEGYSVSREKKERFSLILESASTNQTSMYLCASRHSMNTEAFFGQGTRLTVV.

The chain employs TRBV5-1 and TRBJ2-7; unclear D gene. V gave up 0 bases and J gave up 0 bases, with 10 bases separating them. The germline CDR1 and CDR2 sequences are SGHRS and YFSETQ. There are 15 residues in the CDR3. The CDR3 DNA is TGCGCCAGCAGCTTGGACGGCGGAAGCTCCTACGAGCAGTACTTC. This sequence encodes CASSLDGGSSYEQYF. Using reference TRBV5-1 and TRBJ2-7 for the parts outside the CDR3, the full variable domain is KAGVTQTPRYLIKTRGQQVTLSCSPISGHRSVSWYQQTPGQGLQFLFEYFSETQRNKGNFPGRFSGRQFSNSRSEMNVSTLELGDSALYLCASSLDGGSSYEQYFGPGTRLTVT.

CDR3 region: CASQGENTEAFF. The CDR3 region has the DNA TGTGCCAGCCAGGGGGAAAACACTGAAGCTTTCTTT. The chain has TRBV7-9 and TRBJ1-1; TRBD1 matches at 7 bases. Trimming at V came to 8 bases and at J to 2 bases, leaving 2 bases not matched to a gene. This CDR3 is 12 amino acids long. Germline V gene data show CDR1 as SEHNR and CDR2 as FQNEAQ (reference sequence).

The genes are TRBV9 and TRBJ1-1, with D perhaps TRBD1 (5 bases). The CDR3 length is 12 residues. Deletions cut 4 bases from V and 8 bases from J, with 12 bases between. Germline V lookup: CDR1 SGDLS, CDR2 YYNGEE. CDR3 protein: CASSPGGGEAFF. The DNA for the CDR3 is TGTGCCAGCAGCCCCGGGGGAGGCGAAGCTTTCTTT. Drawing the rest from reference TRBV9 and TRBJ1-1, the complete variable domain is DSGVTQTPKHLITATGQRVTLRCSPRSGDLSVYWYQQSLDQGLQFLIQYYNGEERAKGNILERFSAQQFPDLHSELNLSSLELGDSALYFCASSPGGGEAFFGQGTRLTVV.

This clone came up a few times. The CDR3 DNA reads as TGTGCCAGCAGCCTTCGACAGGTATCGACTCAGCCCCAGCATTTT. Residues: CASSLRQVSTQPQHF. The chain links TRBV5-6 to TRBJ1-5, with a tentative D call TRBD1 (6 bases). The germline V and J ends were trimmed by 4 bases and 6 bases, with 17 bases remaining between them. This CDR3 is 15 amino acids long. Germline V CDR1 and CDR2: SGHDT, YYEEEE.

For the CDR3, the DNA is TGTGCCAGCAGCTTGGGGACAGGGGGCGCAAAGACCCAGTACTTC. Protein product: CASSLGTGGAKTQYF. This rearrangement joins TRBV5-6 to TRBJ2-5; 11 bases align to TRBD1. V lost 0 bases, J lost 6 bases, and 4 bases stayed unmatched. The CDR3 consists of 15 residues. Germline V gene sequence: CDR1 SGHDT, CDR2 YYEEEE.

In its sample, this clone was seen a few times. V is TRBV5-1 and J is TRBJ2-2, with TRBD2 matching 14 bases. The CDR3 covers 16 residues. V lost 6 bases and J lost 6; bases outside the gene matches: 7. In germline, CDR1 is SGHRS, CDR2 YFSETQ. The CDR3 nucleotides read TGCGCCAGCACTAGACTAGCGGGGGGGCCCCCCGGGGAGCTGTTTTTT. Protein product: CASTRLAGGPPGELFF. Using reference TRBV5-1 and TRBJ2-2 for the parts outside the CDR3, the full variable domain is KAGVTQTPRYLIKTRGQQVTLSCSPISGHRSVSWYQQTPGQGLQFLFEYFSETQRNKGNFPGRFSGRQFSNSRSEMNVSTLELGDSALYLCASTRLAGGPPGELFFGEGSRLTVL.

V is TRBV5-5 and J is TRBJ2-5; D is ambiguous. V lost 0 bases and J 7 bases, leaving 4 bases between the germline ends. The CDR3 has 11 amino acids. Germline assignment: CDR1 SGHKS and CDR2 YYEKEE (reference sequence). The CDR3 nucleotides read TGTGCCAGCAGCTTGGACGGGACCCAGTACTTC. It encodes CASSLDGTQYF.

This clone was counted between two and nine times. The DNA for the CDR3 is TGTGCCAGCAGCTCAAGGACAGGGTTCTACGAGCAGTACTTC. Translating gives CASSSRTGFYEQYF. This rearrangement joins TRBV11-2 to TRBJ2-7, with 8 bases identical to TRBD1. This CDR3 region has 14 residues. Germline lookup yields CDR1 SGHAT and CDR2 FQNNGV. After removal of 4 bases from V and 3 bases from J, the junction contained 5 bases not matched to a gene.

The rearrangement joins TRBV5-1 to TRBJ2-1, with no clear D. This CDR3 comprises 13 residues. V was shortened by 4 bases and J by 2 bases, with 7 bases between the two germline ends. CDR1 is SGHRS and CDR2 is YFSETQ in the germline V gene. The CDR3 reads CASSLLPYNEQFF. The CDR3 DNA is TGCGCCAGCAGCCTCCTACCCTACAATGAGCAGTTCTTC. Full variable domain (missing parts from reference TRBV5-1 and TRBJ2-1): KAGVTQTPRYLIKTRGQQVTLSCSPISGHRSVSWYQQTPGQGLQFLFEYFSETQRNKGNFPGRFSGRQFSNSRSEMNVSTLELGDSALYLCASSLLPYNEQFFGPGTRLTVL.

This clone was recorded only once. V is TRBV6-5 and J is TRBJ1-1, with D maybe TRBD1 (5 bases). There are 13 residues in the CDR3. Germline assignment: CDR1 MNHEY and CDR2 SVGAGI. Trimming shortened V by 6 bases and J by 6 bases, and 14 bases separated the two germline ends. This CDR3 is CASRESGGAEAFF. In DNA, the CDR3 is TGTGCCAGCAGGGAGTCCGGAGGGGCTGAAGCTTTCTTT.

The gene calls are TRBV5-1 and TRBJ2-7; D may be TRBD1 (5 bases). V shed 0 bases and J shed 3 bases, with 10 bases lying between them. Germline values: CDR1 SGHRS, CDR2 YFSETQ. The CDR3 consists of 14 residues. CDR3 in DNA: TGCGCCAGCAGCTTGGCAGGGTTTGGCTACGAGCAGTACTTC. Its protein product is CASSLAGFGYEQYF.

The V and J genes are TRBV2 and TRBJ2-5; TRBD2 matches 8 bases. CDR3 size: 15 residues. Trimming removed 4 bases from V and 0 bases from J; junction bases left unmatched: 4. Germline CDR1 SNHLY, CDR2 FYNNEI. CDR3 loop: CASSVRGGYQETQYF. The CDR3 coding sequence is TGTGCCAGCAGTGTGCGCGGGGGGTACCAAGAGACCCAGTACTTC.

There are a few counts of this clone. The chain couples TRBV7-2 to TRBJ2-7; TRBD1 is a possible D gene (7 bases). The CDR3 covers 14 residues. Germline assignment: CDR1 SGHTA and CDR2 FQGNSA. Deletions cut 5 bases from V and 4 bases from J, with 15 bases between. Here the CDR3 DNA reads TGTGCCAGCAGCCCGGACCCAGGGGGGTACGAGCAGTACTTC. This translates into CASSPDPGGYEQYF.

J is TRBJ1-2 and V is TRBV3-1 (or the pseudogene TRBV3-2); D possibly corresponds to TRBD1 (6 bases). Germline loops: CDR1 LGHDT, CDR2 YNNKEL (reference sequence). Trimming cost V 4 bases and J 8 bases, with 14 bases left between them. The CDR3 extends over 13 amino acids. CDR3 residues: CASSRTGSGGYTF. CDR3 DNA: TGTGCCAGCAGCCGAACAGGGAGTGGAGGCTACACCTTC.

The V gene is TRBV7-9, the J gene TRBJ1-2, with D perhaps matching TRBD1 (5 bases). The CDR3 spans 12 residues. Trimming removed 2 bases from V and 8 bases from J, with 9 bases in between. Germline V gene lookup returns CDR1 SEHNR and CDR2 FQNEAQ (reference sequence). DNA for the CDR3: TGTGCCAGCAGCTTACAGGGTGGAGGCTACACCTTC. Amino acid sequence: CASSLQGGGYTF.